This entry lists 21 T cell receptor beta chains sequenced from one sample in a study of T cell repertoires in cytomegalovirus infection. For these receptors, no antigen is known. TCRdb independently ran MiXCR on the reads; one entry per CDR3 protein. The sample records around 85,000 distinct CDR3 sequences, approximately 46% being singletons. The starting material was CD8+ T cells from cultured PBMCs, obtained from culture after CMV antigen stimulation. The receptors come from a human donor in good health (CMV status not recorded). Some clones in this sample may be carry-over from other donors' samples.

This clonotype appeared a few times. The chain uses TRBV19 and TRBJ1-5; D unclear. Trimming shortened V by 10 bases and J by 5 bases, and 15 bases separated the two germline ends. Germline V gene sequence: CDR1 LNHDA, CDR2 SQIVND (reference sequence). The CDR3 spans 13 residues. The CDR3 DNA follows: TGTGCCACCGGAGGAGTCACCGATCAGCCCCAGCATTTT. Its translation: CATGGVTDQPQHF. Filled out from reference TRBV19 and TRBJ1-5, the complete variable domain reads DGGITQSPKYLFRKEGQNVTLSCEQNLNHDAMYWYRQDPGQGLRLIYYSQIVNDFQKGDIAEGYSVSREKKESFPLTVTSAQKNPTAFYLCATGGVTDQPQHFGDGTRLSIL.

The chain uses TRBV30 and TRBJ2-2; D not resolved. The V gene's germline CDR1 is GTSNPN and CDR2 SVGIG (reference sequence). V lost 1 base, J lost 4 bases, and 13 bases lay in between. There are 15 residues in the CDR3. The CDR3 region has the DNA TGTGCCTGGAGTGGAGACGGCAAGGGCACCGGGGAGCTGTTTTTT. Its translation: CAWSGDGKGTGELFF. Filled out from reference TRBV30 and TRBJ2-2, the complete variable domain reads SQTIHQWPATLVQPVGSPLSLECTVEGTSNPNLYWYRQAAGRGLQLLFYSVGIGQISSEVPQNLSASRPQDRQFILSSKKLLLSDSGFYLCAWSGDGKGTGELFFGEGSRLTVL.

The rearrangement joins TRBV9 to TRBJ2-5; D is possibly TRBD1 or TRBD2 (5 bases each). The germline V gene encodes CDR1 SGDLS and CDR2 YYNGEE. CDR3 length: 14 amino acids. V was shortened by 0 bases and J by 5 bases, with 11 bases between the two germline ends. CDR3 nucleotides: TGTGCCAGCAGCGTAGAGTGGGGGTCGGAGACCCAGTACTTC. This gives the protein CASSVEWGSETQYF.

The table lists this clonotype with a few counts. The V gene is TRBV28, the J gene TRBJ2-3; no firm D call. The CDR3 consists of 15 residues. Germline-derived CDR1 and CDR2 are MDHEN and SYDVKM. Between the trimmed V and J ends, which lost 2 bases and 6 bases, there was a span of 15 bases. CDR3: CASSLGSARVDTQYF. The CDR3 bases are TGTGCCAGCAGTTTAGGATCTGCTCGGGTCGATACGCAGTATTTT.

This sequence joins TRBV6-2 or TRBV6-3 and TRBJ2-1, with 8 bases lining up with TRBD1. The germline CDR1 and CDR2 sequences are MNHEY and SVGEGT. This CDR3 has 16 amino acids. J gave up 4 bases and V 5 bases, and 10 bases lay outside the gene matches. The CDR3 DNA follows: TGTGCCAGCAGTCCCTCCACCGGGACAGGATACAATGAGCAGTTCTTC. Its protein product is CASSPSTGTGYNEQFF.

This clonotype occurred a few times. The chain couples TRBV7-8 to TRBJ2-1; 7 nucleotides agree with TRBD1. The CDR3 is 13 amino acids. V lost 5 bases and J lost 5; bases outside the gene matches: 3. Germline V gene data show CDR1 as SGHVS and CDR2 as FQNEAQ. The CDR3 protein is CASSRDRHNEQFF. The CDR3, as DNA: TGTGCCAGCAGCCGGGACAGACACAATGAGCAGTTCTTC. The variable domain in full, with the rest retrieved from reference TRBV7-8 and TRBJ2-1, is GAGVSQSPRYKVAKRGQDVALRCDPISGHVSLFWYQQALGQGPEFLTYFQNEAQLDKSGLPSDRFFAERPEGSVSTLKIQRTQQEDSAVYLCASSRDRHNEQFFGPGTRLTVL.

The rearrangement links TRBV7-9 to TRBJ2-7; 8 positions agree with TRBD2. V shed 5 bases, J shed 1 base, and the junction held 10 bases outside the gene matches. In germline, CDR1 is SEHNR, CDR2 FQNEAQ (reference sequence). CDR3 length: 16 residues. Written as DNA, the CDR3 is TGTGCCAGCAGCCAAGGGAGACTAGCGTTATCCTACGAGCAGTACTTC. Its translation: CASSQGRLALSYEQYF.

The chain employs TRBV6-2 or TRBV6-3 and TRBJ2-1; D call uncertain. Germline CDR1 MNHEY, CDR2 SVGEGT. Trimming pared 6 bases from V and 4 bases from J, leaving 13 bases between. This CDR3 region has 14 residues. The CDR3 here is CASSQGGEYNEQFF. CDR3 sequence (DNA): TGTGCCAGCAGCCAAGGTGGGGAATACAATGAGCAGTTCTTC.

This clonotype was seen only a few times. This CDR3 reads CASSIGTSNQPQHF. The DNA of the CDR3 is TGTGCCAGTAGTATAGGGACCTCGAATCAGCCCCAGCATTTT. The rearrangement joins TRBV19 to TRBJ1-5; D remains ambiguous. V was trimmed by 1 base and J by 4 bases, leaving 8 bases between them. CDR1 is LNHDA, CDR2 SQIVND, per germline (reference sequence). CDR3 length: 14 residues. The full variable domain, rest sourced from reference TRBV19 and TRBJ1-5, is DGGITQSPKYLFRKEGQNVTLSCEQNLNHDAMYWYRQDPGQGLRLIYYSQIVNDFQKGDIAEGYSVSREKKESFPLTVTSAQKNPTAFYLCASSIGTSNQPQHFGDGTRLSIL.

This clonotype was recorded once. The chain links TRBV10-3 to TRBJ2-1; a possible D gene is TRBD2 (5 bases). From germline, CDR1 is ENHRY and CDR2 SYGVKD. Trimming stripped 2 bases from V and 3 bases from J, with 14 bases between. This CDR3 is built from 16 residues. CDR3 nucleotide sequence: TGTGCCATCAGTGAGGGTCTCGCGGGTGTCTACAATGAGCAGTTCTTC. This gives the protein CAISEGLAGVYNEQFF.

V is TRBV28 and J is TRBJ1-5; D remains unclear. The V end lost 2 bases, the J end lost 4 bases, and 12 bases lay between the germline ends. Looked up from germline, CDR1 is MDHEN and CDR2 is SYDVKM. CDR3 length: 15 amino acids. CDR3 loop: CASSLDFTGNQPQHF. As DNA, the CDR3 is TGTGCCAGCAGTTTAGATTTTACGGGTAATCAGCCCCAGCATTTT.

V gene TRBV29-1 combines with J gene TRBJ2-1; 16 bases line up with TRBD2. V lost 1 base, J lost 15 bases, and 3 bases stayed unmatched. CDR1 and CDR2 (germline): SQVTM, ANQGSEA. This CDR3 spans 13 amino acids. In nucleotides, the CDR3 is TGCAGCGTTGAAGGGGGGACTAGCGGGAGGGCGTTCTTC. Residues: CSVEGGTSGRAFF.

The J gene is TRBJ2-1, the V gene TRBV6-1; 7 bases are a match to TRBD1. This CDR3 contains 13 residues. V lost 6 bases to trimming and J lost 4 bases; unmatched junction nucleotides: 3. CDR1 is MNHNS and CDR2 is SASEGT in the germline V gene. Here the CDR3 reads CASSPRGYNEQFF. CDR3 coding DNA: TGTGCCAGCAGCCCCAGGGGGTACAATGAGCAGTTCTTC.

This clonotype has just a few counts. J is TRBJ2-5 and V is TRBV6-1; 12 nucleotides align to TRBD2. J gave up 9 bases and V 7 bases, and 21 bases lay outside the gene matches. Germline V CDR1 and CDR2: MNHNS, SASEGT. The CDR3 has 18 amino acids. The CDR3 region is CASTGTGTGLAGPGAQYF. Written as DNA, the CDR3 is TGTGCCAGCACCGGGACAGGGACGGGACTAGCGGGCCCAGGGGCCCAGTACTTC.

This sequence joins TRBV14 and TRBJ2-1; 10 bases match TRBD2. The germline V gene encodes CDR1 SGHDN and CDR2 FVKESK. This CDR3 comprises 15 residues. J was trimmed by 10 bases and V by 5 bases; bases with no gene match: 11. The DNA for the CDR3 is TGTGCCAGCAGCTTCGGGACTAGCGCCATATTGGAGCAGTTCTTC. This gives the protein CASSFGTSAILEQFF. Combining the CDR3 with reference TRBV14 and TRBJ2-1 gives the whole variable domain EAGVTQFPSHSVIEKGQTVTLRCDPISGHDNLYWYRRVMGKEIKFLLHFVKESKQDESGMPNNRFLAERTGGTYSTLKVQPAELEDSGVYFCASSFGTSAILEQFFGPGTRLTVL.

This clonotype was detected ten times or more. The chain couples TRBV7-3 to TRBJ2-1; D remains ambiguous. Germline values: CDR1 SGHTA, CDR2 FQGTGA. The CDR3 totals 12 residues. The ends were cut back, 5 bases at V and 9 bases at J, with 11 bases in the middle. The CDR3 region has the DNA TGTGCCAGCAGCCCTCCTCTGGGTGAGCAGTTCTTC. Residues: CASSPPLGEQFF.

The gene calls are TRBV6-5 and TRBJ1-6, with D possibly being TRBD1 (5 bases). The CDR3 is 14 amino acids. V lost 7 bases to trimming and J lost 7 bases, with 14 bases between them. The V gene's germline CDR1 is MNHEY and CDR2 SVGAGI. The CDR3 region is CASTEIQGNSPLHF. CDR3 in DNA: TGTGCCAGCACCGAAATTCAGGGAAATTCACCCCTCCACTTT.

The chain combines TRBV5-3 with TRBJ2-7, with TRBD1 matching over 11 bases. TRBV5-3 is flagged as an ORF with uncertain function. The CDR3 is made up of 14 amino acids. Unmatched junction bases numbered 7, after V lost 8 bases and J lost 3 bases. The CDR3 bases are TGTGCCAGCAGCCCGGGACAGGGGGGCTACGAGCAGTACTTC. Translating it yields CASSPGQGGYEQYF.

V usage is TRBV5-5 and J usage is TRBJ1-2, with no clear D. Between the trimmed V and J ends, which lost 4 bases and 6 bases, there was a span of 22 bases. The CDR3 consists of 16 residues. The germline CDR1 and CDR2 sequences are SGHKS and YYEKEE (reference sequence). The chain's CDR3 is CASSPQGLNPEDGYTF. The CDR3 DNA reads TGTGCCAGCAGCCCGCAAGGCCTGAACCCGGAGGATGGCTACACCTTC.

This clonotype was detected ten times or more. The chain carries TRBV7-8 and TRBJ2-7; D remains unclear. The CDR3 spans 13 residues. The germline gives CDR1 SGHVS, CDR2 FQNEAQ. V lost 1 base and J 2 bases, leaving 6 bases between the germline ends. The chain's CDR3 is CASSLELTYEQYF. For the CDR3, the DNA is TGTGCCAGCAGCTTAGAACTAACCTACGAGCAGTACTTC. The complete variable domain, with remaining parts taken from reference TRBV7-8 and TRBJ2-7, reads GAGVSQSPRYKVAKRGQDVALRCDPISGHVSLFWYQQALGQGPEFLTYFQNEAQLDKSGLPSDRFFAERPEGSVSTLKIQRTQQEDSAVYLCASSLELTYEQYFGPGTRLTVT.

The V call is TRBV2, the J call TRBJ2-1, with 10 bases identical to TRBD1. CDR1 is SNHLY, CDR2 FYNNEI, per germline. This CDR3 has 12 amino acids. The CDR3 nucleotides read TGTGAGTCGACAGGGGGCCGCAATGAGCAGTTCTTC. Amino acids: CESTGGRNEQFF. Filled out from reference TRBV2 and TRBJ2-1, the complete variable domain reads EPEVTQTPSHQVTQMGQEVILRCVPISNHLYFYWYRQILGQKVEFLVSFYNNEISEKSEIFDDQFSVERPDGSNFTLKIRSTKLEDSAMYFCESTGGRNEQFFGPGTRLTVL.